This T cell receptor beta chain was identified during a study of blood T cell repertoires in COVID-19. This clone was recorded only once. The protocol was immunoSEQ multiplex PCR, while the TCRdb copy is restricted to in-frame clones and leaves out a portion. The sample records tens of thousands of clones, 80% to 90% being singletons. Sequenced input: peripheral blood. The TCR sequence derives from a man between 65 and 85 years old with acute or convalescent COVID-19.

The CDR3 DNA sequence: TGTGCCAGCAGTCGTGACACGAGCTCTGGAAACACCATATATTTT. Protein product: CASSRDTSSGNTIYF. This chain connects TRBV6-2 or TRBV6-3 to TRBJ1-3, with D unclear. CDR1 is MNHEY and CDR2 is SVGEGT in the germline V gene. V gave up 5 bases and J gave up 0 bases, with 11 bases separating them. This CDR3 is built from 15 residues.